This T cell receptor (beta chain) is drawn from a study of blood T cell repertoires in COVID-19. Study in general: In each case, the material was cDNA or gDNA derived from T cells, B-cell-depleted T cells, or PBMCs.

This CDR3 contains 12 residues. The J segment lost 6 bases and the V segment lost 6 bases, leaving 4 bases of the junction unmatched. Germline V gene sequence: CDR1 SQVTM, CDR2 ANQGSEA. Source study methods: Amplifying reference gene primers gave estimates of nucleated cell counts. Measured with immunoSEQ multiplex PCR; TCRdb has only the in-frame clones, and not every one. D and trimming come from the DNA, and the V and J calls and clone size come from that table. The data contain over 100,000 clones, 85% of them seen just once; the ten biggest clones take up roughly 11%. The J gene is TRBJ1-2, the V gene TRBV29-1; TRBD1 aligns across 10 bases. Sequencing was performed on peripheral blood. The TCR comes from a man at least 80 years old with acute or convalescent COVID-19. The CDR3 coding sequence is TGCAGCGTAGGACAGGGGGTAAATGGCTACACCTTC. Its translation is CSVGQGVNGYTF. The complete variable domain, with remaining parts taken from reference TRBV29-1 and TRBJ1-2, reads SAVISQKPSRDICQRGTSLTIQCQVDSQVTMMFWYRQQPGQSLTLIATANQGSEATYESGFVIDKFPISRPNLTFSTLTVSNMSPEDSSIYLCSVGQGVNGYTFGSGTRLTVV.